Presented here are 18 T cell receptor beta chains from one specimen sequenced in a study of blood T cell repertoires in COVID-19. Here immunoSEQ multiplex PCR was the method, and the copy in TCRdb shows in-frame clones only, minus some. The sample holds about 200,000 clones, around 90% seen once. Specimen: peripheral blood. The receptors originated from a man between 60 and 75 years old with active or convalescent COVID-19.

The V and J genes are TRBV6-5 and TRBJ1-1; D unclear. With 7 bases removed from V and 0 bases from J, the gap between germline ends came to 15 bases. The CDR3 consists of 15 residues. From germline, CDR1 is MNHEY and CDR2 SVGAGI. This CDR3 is CASTLHVQMNTEAFF. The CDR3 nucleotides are TGTGCCAGCACCTTACACGTCCAGATGAACACTGAAGCTTTCTTT.

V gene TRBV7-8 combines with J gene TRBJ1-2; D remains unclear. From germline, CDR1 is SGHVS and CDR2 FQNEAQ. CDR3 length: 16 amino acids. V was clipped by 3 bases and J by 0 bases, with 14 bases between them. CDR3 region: CASSFRLGGSNYGYTF. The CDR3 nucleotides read TGTGCCAGCAGCTTCCGCCTAGGCGGTTCTAACTATGGCTACACCTTC.

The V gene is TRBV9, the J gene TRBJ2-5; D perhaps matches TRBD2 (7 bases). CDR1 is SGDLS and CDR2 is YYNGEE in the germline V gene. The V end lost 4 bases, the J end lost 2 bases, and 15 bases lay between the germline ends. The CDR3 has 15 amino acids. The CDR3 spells CASSSEGGLQETQYF. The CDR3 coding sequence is TGTGCCAGCAGCTCAGAGGGGGGGCTACAAGAGACCCAGTACTTC.

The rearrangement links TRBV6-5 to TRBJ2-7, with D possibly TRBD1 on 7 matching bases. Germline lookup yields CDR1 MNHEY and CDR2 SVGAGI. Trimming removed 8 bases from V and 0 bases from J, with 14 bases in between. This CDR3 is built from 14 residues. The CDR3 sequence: CASRQGGLSYEQYF. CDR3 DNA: TGTGCCAGCCGACAGGGAGGCCTCTCCTACGAGCAGTACTTC.

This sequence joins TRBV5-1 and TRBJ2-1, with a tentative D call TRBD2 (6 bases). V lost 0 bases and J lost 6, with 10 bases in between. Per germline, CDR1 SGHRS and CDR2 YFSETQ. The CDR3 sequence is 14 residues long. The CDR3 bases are TGCGCCAGCAGCTTGGTATCCGGGAGCAATGAGCAGTTCTTC. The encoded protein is CASSLVSGSNEQFF.

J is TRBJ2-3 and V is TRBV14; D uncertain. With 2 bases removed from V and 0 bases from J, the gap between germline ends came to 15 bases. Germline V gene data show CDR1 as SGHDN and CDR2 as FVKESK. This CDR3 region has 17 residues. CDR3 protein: CASSQFGVAVSTDTQYF. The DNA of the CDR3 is TGTGCCAGCAGCCAATTCGGCGTCGCGGTTAGCACAGATACGCAGTATTTT.

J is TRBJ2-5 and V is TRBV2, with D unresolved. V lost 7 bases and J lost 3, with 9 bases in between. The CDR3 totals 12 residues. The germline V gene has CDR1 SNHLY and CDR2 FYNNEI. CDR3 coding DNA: TGTGCCAGCAAGTCTGACAAAGAGACCCAGTACTTC. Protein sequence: CASKSDKETQYF. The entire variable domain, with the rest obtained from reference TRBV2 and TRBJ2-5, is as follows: EPEVTQTPSHQVTQMGQEVILRCVPISNHLYFYWYRQILGQKVEFLVSFYNNEISEKSEIFDDQFSVERPDGSNFTLKIRSTKLEDSAMYFCASKSDKETQYFGPGTRLLVL.

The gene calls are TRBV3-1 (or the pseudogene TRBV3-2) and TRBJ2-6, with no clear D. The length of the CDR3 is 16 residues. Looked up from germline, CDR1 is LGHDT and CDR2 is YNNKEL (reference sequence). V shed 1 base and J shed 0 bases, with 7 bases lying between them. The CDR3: CASSQGRSSGANVLTF. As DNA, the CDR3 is TGTGCCAGCAGCCAAGGACGGAGCTCTGGGGCCAACGTCCTGACTTTC.

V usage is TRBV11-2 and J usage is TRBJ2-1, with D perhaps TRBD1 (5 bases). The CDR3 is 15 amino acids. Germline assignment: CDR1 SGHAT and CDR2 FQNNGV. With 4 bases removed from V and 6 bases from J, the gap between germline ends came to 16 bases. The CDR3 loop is CASSSPRQGANEQFF. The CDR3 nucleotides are TGTGCCAGCAGCTCTCCCCGTCAGGGCGCCAATGAGCAGTTCTTC.

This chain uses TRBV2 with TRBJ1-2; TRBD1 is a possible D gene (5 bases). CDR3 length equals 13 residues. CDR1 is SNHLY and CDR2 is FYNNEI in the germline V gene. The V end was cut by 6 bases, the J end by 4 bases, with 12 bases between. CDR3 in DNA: TGTGCCAGCAGCCCCCAGGGCAGCTATGGCTACACCTTC. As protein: CASSPQGSYGYTF.

The CDR3 loop is CASSLDRSSGNTIYF. CDR3 DNA sequence: TGTGCCAGCAGCTTGGACAGGTCCTCTGGAAACACCATATATTTT. This chain links TRBV5-4 with TRBJ1-3; possible D gene TRBD1, 5 bases. The CDR3 has 15 residues. V was trimmed by 0 bases and J by 0 bases, leaving 7 bases between them. CDR1 SGHNT and CDR2 YYREEE come from the germline V gene (reference sequence).

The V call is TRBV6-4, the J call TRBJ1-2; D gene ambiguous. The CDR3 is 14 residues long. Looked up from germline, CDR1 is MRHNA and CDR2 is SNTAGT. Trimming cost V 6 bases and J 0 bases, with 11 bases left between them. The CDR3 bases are TGTGCCAGCAGCCAAACACACACTAACTATGGCTACACCTTC. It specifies CASSQTHTNYGYTF.

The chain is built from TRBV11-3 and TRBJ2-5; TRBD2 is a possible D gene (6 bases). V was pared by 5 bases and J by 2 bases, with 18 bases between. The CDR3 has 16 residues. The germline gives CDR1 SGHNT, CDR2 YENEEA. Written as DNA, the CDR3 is TGTGCCAGCAGCCCCCCCCCTTGGGGGGATCAAGAGACCCAGTACTTC. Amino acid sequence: CASSPPPWGDQETQYF.

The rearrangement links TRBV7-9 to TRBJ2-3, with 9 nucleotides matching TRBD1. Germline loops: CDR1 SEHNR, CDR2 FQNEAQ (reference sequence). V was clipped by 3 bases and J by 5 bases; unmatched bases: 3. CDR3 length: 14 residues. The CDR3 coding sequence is TGTGCCAGCAGCTTGGGACAGGGTGTAGATACGCAGTATTTT. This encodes CASSLGQGVDTQYF.

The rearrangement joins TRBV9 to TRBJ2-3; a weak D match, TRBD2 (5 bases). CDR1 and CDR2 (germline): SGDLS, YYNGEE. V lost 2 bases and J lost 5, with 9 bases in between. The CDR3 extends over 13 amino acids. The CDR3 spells CASSVSRGDTQYF. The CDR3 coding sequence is TGTGCCAGCAGCGTTTCCCGGGGAGATACGCAGTATTTT. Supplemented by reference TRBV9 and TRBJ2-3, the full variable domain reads DSGVTQTPKHLITATGQRVTLRCSPRSGDLSVYWYQQSLDQGLQFLIQYYNGEERAKGNILERFSAQQFPDLHSELNLSSLELGDSALYFCASSVSRGDTQYFGPGTRLTVL.

The CDR3, as DNA: TGTGCCAGCAGCCCCACTAGCGGGGCCCACACCGGGGAGCTGTTTTTT. It yields the protein CASSPTSGAHTGELFF. This chain links TRBV7-6 with TRBJ2-2; 10 bases line up with TRBD2. CDR1 is SGHVS and CDR2 is FNYEAQ in the germline V gene. V lost 5 bases, J lost 3 bases, and 6 bases stayed unmatched. The CDR3 has 16 residues.

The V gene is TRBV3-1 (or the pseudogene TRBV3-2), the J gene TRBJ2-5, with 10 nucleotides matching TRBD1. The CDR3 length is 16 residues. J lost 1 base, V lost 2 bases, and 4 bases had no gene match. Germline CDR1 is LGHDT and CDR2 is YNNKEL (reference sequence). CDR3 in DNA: TGTGCCAGCAGCCAATACGGGACAGGGGTCCAAGAGACCCAGTACTTC. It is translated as CASSQYGTGVQETQYF.

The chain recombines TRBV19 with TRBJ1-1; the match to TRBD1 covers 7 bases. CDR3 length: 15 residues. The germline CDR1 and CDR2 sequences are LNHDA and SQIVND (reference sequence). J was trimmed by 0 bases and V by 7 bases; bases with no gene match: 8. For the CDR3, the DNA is TGTGCCAGTACCAGGGGGAGGAGGTTGAACACTGAAGCTTTCTTT. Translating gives CASTRGRRLNTEAFF.